One sample yielded the 10 T cell receptor beta chains listed below, sequenced in a study of tumor-infiltrating lymphocytes in primary liver carcinoma. Total RNA and DNA came together from about 19-30 mg of bulk tissue without cell sorting. Constant-region priming of roughly 0.45 ug total RNA yielded TCR beta cDNA. Amplification in three nested multiplex PCR rounds with slightly modified ARM-PCR gave rise to TCR beta libraries. It was with TRBV1-TRBV30 forward primers and a C-beta reverse primer that the first two PCR rounds were run, at roughly 9 cycles each. TCRdb analysed the multiplex PCR reads with MiXCR anew, one entry per CDR3 protein. The data show under 30,000 distinct CDR3 sequences, 60% to 85% seen once. Sequenced sample: liver tumor tissue from sampling region 3. Stated subset: tumor region T3, left-lateral pole. The receptors originated from a man aged 40-55 years with primary liver carcinoma and hepatitis B virus infection.

This clonotype has at least ten counts. This rearrangement joins TRBV5-4 to TRBJ2-7; TRBD2 matches at 14 bases. Germline V gene data show CDR1 as SGHNT and CDR2 as YYREEE (reference sequence). The CDR3 extends over 17 amino acids. V dropped 0 bases and J dropped 1; count of bases not matched to a gene: 3. The CDR3 DNA is TGTGCCAGCAGCTTGGGGGGACTAGCGGGAGATTCCTACGAGCAGTACTTC. Encoded protein: CASSLGGLAGDSYEQYF.

Notes on this clonotype: The junction does not match germline at one end; this may be a read error. The chain carries TRBV11-2 and TRBJ1-4; D uncertain. The CDR3 consists of 16 residues. Germline loops: CDR1 SGHAT, CDR2 FQNNGV. In DNA, the CDR3 is TGTGTCAGCGGCAAGACTCCAGGTGGAACAAATGGAAAACTGTTTTTT. Its protein is CVSGKTPGGTNGKLFF.

On this clonotype: A clone one base away is much larger, so this may be a read error. The J gene is TRBJ1-1, the V gene TRBV2; TRBD1 matches at 7 bases. Germline V gene lookup returns CDR1 SNHLY and CDR2 FYNNEI. The CDR3 extends over 12 amino acids. The CDR3 DNA reads as TGTGCCAACAGTGAACAGGGGACTGAAGCTTTCTTT. Amino acids: CANSEQGTEAFF.

In the case of this clonotype: The junction differs from germline at one of its ends, possibly a read error. V is TRBV18 and J is TRBJ2-3; 8 nucleotides line up with TRBD2. CDR3 length: 16 residues. Germline V gene sequence: CDR1 KGHSH, CDR2 LQKENI. The CDR3 reads CASSPVFGGAGDTHYF. CDR3 bases: TGTGCCAGCTCACCAGTTTTCGGGGGGGCAGGAGATACGCACTATTTT. Complete variable domain (other parts from reference TRBV18 and TRBJ2-3): NAGVMQNPRHLVRRRGQEARLRCSPMKGHSHVYWYRQLPEEGLKFMVYLQKENIIDESGMPKERFSAEFPKEGPSILRIQQVVRGDSAAYFCASSPVFGGAGDTHYFGPGTRLTVL.

To note about this clonotype: One junction end does not reproduce the germline sequence, and a read error may be involved. The chain carries TRBV12-3 or TRBV12-4 and TRBJ2-7; perhaps TRBD2 as D (5 bases). The CDR3 consists of 15 residues. CDR3 protein: CAGSRGPSSTYEQYF. The CDR3 DNA reads TGTGCCGGCAGTCGAGGGCCGAGCTCGACCTACGAGCAGTACTTC.

Notes on this clonotype: Sequence at one end of the junction differs from germline and may be a read error. The rearrangement links TRBV11-2 to TRBJ2-5; D is unresolved. Germline CDR1 and CDR2: SGHAT and FQNNGV. CDR3 length: 16 residues. The CDR3 DNA reads as TGTGTCAGCAGCCAAACTCCTGGGGTGGGGAAAGAGACTCAGTACTTC. It yields the protein CVSSQTPGVGKETQYF.

A remark on this clonotype: Its ends do not fully match the called genes, so a read error is possible. This rearrangement joins TRBV11-2 to TRBJ1-4; D gene uncertain. Looked up from germline, CDR1 is SGHAT and CDR2 is FQNNGV. The CDR3 has 16 amino acids. The CDR3 sequence is CASSKAPGGTNEKLSF. In DNA, the CDR3 is TGTGCCAGCAGCAAGGCTCCAGGAGGAACAAATGAAAAACTATCTTTT.

The rearrangement links TRBV5-4 to TRBJ1-6; TRBD1 is a possible D gene (6 bases). V lost 6 bases to trimming and J lost 14 bases, with 18 bases between them. Germline-derived CDR1 and CDR2 are SGHNT and YYREEE (reference sequence). The CDR3 is made up of 13 amino acids. The CDR3 protein is CASKIEPEGALHF. In DNA form, the CDR3 reads TGTGCCAGCAAAATAGAGCCGGAGGGGGCCCTCCACTTT.

This clonotype appeared once. Because the CDR3 is missing its conserved closing phenylalanine or tryptophan, this is likely a read error. The limits of the CDR3 on the DNA are not certain, so only TCRdb's listed CDR3 is given. This CDR3 is CAISDRGYGYAL. The chain links TRBV10-3 to TRBJ1-2; the table names TRBD1, a call not compared with the DNA. The CDR3 has 12 amino acids, counting both end residues. CDR1 ENHRY and CDR2 SYGVKD come from the germline V gene.

Details on this clonotype: One junction end disagrees with the germline gene, perhaps due to a read error. V is TRBV11-2 and J is TRBJ1-4; possible D gene TRBD1, 6 bases. CDR3 length: 16 amino acids. Per the germline V gene, CDR1 is SGHAT and CDR2 is FQNNGV. The CDR3 spells CASNKTPGGTNEKLLF. The CDR3 bases are TGTGCCAGCAACAAGACTCCAGGAGGGACAAATGAAAAACTGCTTTTT.